One and the same sample provided the 24 T cell receptor beta chains below, sequenced in a study of CD4 T cells in relation to SARS-CoV-2 and coronaviruses. Assay: immunoSEQ multiplex PCR; the TCRdb copy retains only in-frame clones and omits some. The sample includes roughly 28,000 clones, approximately 70% of them seen just once. Before the COVID-19 pandemic, during about 2010-2018, CD4+ T cells were taken from unexposed donors. Isolation of CD4+ T cells took place after about eleven days in culture. Antigen specificity for these receptors is unknown. Sequencing was done on a sample of CD4+ T cells from PBMCs, cultured in vitro. The source is a human donor in good health.

The rearrangement joins TRBV5-1 to TRBJ2-7; TRBD2 is a possible D gene (6 bases). Germline CDR1 SGHRS, CDR2 YFSETQ. The CDR3 sequence is 16 residues long. V lost 6 bases and J lost 0, with 19 bases in between. The CDR3 protein is CASTEGPRGSSYEQYF. In DNA form, the CDR3 reads TGCGCCAGCACCGAAGGGCCGCGGGGAAGCTCCTACGAGCAGTACTTC.

The CDR3, as DNA: TGTGCCAGCAGCTTAGGAGCGGGTTTGGAGACCCAGTACTTC. Protein product: CASSLGAGLETQYF. The rearrangement uses TRBV7-2 and TRBJ2-5, with D possibly TRBD2 on 6 matching bases. The length of the CDR3 is 14 residues. Trimming took 1 base from V and 5 from J, leaving 11 bases between them. Germline CDR1 reads SGHTA; CDR2 reads FQGNSA. Using reference TRBV7-2 and TRBJ2-5 for the parts outside the CDR3, the full variable domain is GAGVSQSPSNKVTEKGKDVELRCDPISGHTALYWYRQSLGQGLEFLIYFQGNSAPDKSGLPSDRFSAERTGGSVSTLTIQRTQQEDSAVYLCASSLGAGLETQYFGPGTRLLVL.

V and J are TRBV11-3 and TRBJ2-3; 9 positions match TRBD2. Trimming at V came to 5 bases and at J to 0 bases, leaving 6 bases not matched to a gene. Germline V gene sequence: CDR1 SGHNT, CDR2 YENEEA. CDR3 length: 16 residues. This CDR3 reads CASSVKLAGSTDTQYF. CDR3 coding DNA: TGTGCCAGCAGCGTTAAGCTAGCGGGAAGCACAGATACGCAGTATTTT.

This chain connects TRBV6-2 or TRBV6-3 to TRBJ1-1; unclear D gene. The germline CDR1 and CDR2 sequences are MNHEY and SVGEGT. The ends were cut back, 1 base at V and 4 bases at J, with 7 bases in the middle. The CDR3 covers 13 residues. The CDR3 region is CASSYFRGTEAFF. CDR3 coding DNA: TGTGCCAGCAGTTACTTTCGGGGCACTGAAGCTTTCTTT.

This chain links TRBV7-2 with TRBJ2-2; D is unresolved. CDR3 length: 13 amino acids. The V gene lost 2 bases and the J gene lost 7 bases, with 8 bases spanning the gap. CDR1 is SGHTA, CDR2 FQGNSA, per germline. The CDR3 sequence is CASSLTVSGELFF. The CDR3 DNA reads TGTGCCAGCAGCTTAACAGTTAGCGGGGAGCTGTTTTTT. The complete variable domain, with remaining parts taken from reference TRBV7-2 and TRBJ2-2, reads GAGVSQSPSNKVTEKGKDVELRCDPISGHTALYWYRQSLGQGLEFLIYFQGNSAPDKSGLPSDRFSAERTGGSVSTLTIQRTQQEDSAVYLCASSLTVSGELFFGEGSRLTVL.

CDR3 sequence: CASSLSYSYEQYF. In nucleotides, the CDR3 is TGCGCCAGCAGCTTGAGTTATTCCTACGAGCAGTACTTC. The rearrangement links TRBV5-1 to TRBJ2-7; D unresolved. Germline-derived CDR1 and CDR2 are SGHRS and YFSETQ. The CDR3 totals 13 residues. V was cut by 1 base and J by 1 base, with 6 bases left in between.

The chain employs TRBV3-1 (or the pseudogene TRBV3-2) and TRBJ2-3, with 7 positions matching TRBD2. J was trimmed by 0 bases and V by 1 base; bases with no gene match: 4. CDR3 size: 16 residues. CDR1 LGHDT and CDR2 YNNKEL come from the germline V gene (reference sequence). As DNA, the CDR3 is TGTGCCAGCAGCCAAGCTAGCGGCGGGAGCACAGATACGCAGTATTTT. Translated, it gives CASSQASGGSTDTQYF.

This clone has more than one count but fewer than ten. The gene calls are TRBV4-3 and TRBJ2-5; either TRBD1 or TRBD2 may supply D (5 bases each). The CDR3 has 14 amino acids. Per the germline V gene, CDR1 is LGHNA and CDR2 is YSLEER. The V and J ends lost 0 bases and 5 bases respectively, with 10 bases between them. The CDR3 DNA is TGCGCCAGCAGCCAAGATTGGGGGAGTGAGACCCAGTACTTC. It encodes CASSQDWGSETQYF.

The chain combines TRBV25-1 with TRBJ2-2, with 11 bases aligning to TRBD2. The CDR3 is 14 residues long. Germline CDR1 reads MGHDK; CDR2 reads SYGVNS. V shed 8 bases, J shed 4 bases, and the junction held 3 bases outside the gene matches. The CDR3 reads CASGGTSGTGELFF. The CDR3 DNA follows: TGTGCCAGCGGGGGGACTAGCGGCACCGGGGAGCTGTTTTTT.

Comment on this clone: The sample contains more than one DNA sequence encoding this CDR3. The J gene is TRBJ1-5, the V gene TRBV12-3 or TRBV12-4; D is ambiguous. This CDR3 comprises 13 residues. V gave up 3 bases and J gave up 7 bases, with 10 bases separating them. CDR3 sequence: CASSLKGGQPQHF. The CDR3 coding sequence is TGTGCCAGCAGTTTGAAAGGAGGGCAGCCCCAGCATTTT.

The V call is TRBV6-5, the J call TRBJ2-5; unclear D gene. CDR1 and CDR2 (germline): MNHEY, SVGAGI. This CDR3 spans 14 amino acids. The ends were cut back, 7 bases at V and 4 bases at J, with 16 bases in the middle. The CDR3 loop is CASTDGWSGETQYF. The CDR3 nucleotides are TGTGCCAGCACCGACGGGTGGAGTGGAGAGACCCAGTACTTC.

A few counts support this clone. The chain links TRBV4-3 to TRBJ2-7, with 9 bases identical to TRBD2. V lost 0 bases, J lost 3 bases, and 6 bases stayed unmatched. The CDR3 has 16 amino acids. Germline CDR1 is LGHNA and CDR2 is YSLEER. The CDR3 region has the DNA TGCGCCAGCAGCCAAGATCGAGCGGGAGGCATCTACGAGCAGTACTTC. Encoded protein: CASSQDRAGGIYEQYF.

This clone has only a few counts. This chain uses TRBV4-3 with TRBJ2-2, with D perhaps TRBD1 (5 bases). The CDR3 covers 17 residues. From germline, CDR1 is LGHNA and CDR2 YSLEER. Deletions cut 1 base from V and 4 bases from J, with 16 bases between. The CDR3 nucleotides read TGCGCCAGCAGCCAAGGGGAAGGGGTGGGTGTCACCGGGGAGCTGTTTTTT. Amino acids: CASSQGEGVGVTGELFF.

V and J are TRBV4-1 and TRBJ2-1; unclear D gene. Germline V gene lookup returns CDR1 MGHRA and CDR2 YSYEKL. The CDR3 is 15 residues long. The V end lost 1 base, the J end lost 10 bases, and 17 bases lay between the germline ends. The CDR3 sequence: CASSQVTVSPMEQFF. The DNA for the CDR3 is TGCGCCAGCAGCCAAGTAACAGTATCTCCTATGGAGCAGTTCTTC.

The V and J genes are TRBV6-2 or TRBV6-3 and TRBJ2-7, with D possibly TRBD2 on 6 matching bases. The CDR3 contains 16 residues. In germline, CDR1 is MNHEY, CDR2 SVGEGT. V gave up 6 bases and J gave up 3 bases, with 21 bases separating them. CDR3 nucleotide sequence: TGTGCCAGCAGCCCGCCCTATCCGGGGACTCGCTACGAGCAGTACTTC. Amino acid sequence: CASSPPYPGTRYEQYF.

The chain carries TRBV2 and TRBJ2-1; a possible D gene is TRBD1 (5 bases). Germline V gene data show CDR1 as SNHLY and CDR2 as FYNNEI. V was trimmed by 2 bases and J by 9 bases, leaving 14 bases between them. The CDR3 totals 14 residues. In DNA, the CDR3 is TGTGCCAGCAGTGAAATTTCCAGGGCTGTTGAGCAGTTCTTC. Translation gives CASSEISRAVEQFF.

This clone showed up just a few times. V and J are TRBV5-1 and TRBJ1-1; D gene uncertain. This CDR3 is built from 14 residues. V lost 0 bases, J lost 2 bases, and 8 bases lay in between. Looked up from germline, CDR1 is SGHRS and CDR2 is YFSETQ. In DNA, the CDR3 is TGCGCCAGCAGCTTGGGGAATTACAACACTGAAGCTTTCTTT. This gives the protein CASSLGNYNTEAFF.

This clone was observed a single time. The CDR3 loop reads CASSQVDYPYEQYF. CDR3 DNA: TGTGCCAGCAGCCAAGTCGACTATCCCTACGAGCAGTACTTC. The rearrangement joins TRBV3-1 (or the pseudogene TRBV3-2) to TRBJ2-7, with a tentative D call TRBD2 (5 bases). CDR3 length equals 14 residues. CDR1 is LGHDT, CDR2 YNNKEL, per germline (reference sequence). The V gene lost 1 base and the J gene lost 2 bases, with 9 bases spanning the gap.

This clone has just a few counts. The chain joins TRBV7-3 to TRBJ1-6; 10 nucleotides align to TRBD1. V lost 5 bases, J lost 6 bases, and 7 bases stayed unmatched. Germline CDR1 reads SGHTA; CDR2 reads FQGTGA. This CDR3 comprises 16 residues. CDR3 DNA: TGTGCCAGCAGCCTAATGGGGACAGGGGCTAATTCACCCCTCCACTTT. Translation gives CASSLMGTGANSPLHF.

The genes are TRBV4-1 and TRBJ1-4; 7 bases map to TRBD1. The CDR3 extends over 14 amino acids. Germline V CDR1 and CDR2: MGHRA, YSYEKL. V dropped 4 bases and J dropped 8; count of bases not matched to a gene: 7. Here the CDR3 reads CASSPRQGREKLFF. In DNA, the CDR3 is TGCGCCAGCAGCCCAAGACAGGGTCGGGAAAAACTGTTTTTT.

This chain joins TRBV4-3 and TRBJ2-3; 7 nucleotides agree with TRBD1. CDR1 is LGHNA and CDR2 is YSLEER in the germline V gene. This CDR3 spans 15 amino acids. V was pared by 1 base and J by 2 bases, with 3 bases of the junction left unmatched. This CDR3 is CASSQGGQDTDTQYF. The CDR3 DNA reads as TGCGCCAGCAGCCAAGGTGGACAGGACACAGATACGCAGTATTTT.

This chain connects TRBV20-1 to TRBJ2-1, with 9 bases aligning to TRBD2. Germline assignment: CDR1 DFQATT and CDR2 SNEGSKA (reference sequence). V lost 7 bases to trimming and J lost 8 bases; unmatched junction nucleotides: 9. The CDR3 spans 13 residues. The CDR3 DNA reads as TGCAGTGTTAGTGGCGGGGGGGCCGATGAGCAGTTCTTC. The encoded protein is CSVSGGGADEQFF.

This clone came up a few times. This rearrangement joins TRBV9 to TRBJ2-7; 9 positions agree with TRBD2. This CDR3 has 17 residues. V lost 4 bases to trimming and J lost 1 base; unmatched junction nucleotides: 12. Germline V gives CDR1 SGDLS, CDR2 YYNGEE. The CDR3 nucleotides read TGTGCCAGCAGCTTCAGTAGCGTAGCGGGGGCTTCCTACGAGCAGTACTTC. Translating it yields CASSFSSVAGASYEQYF.

The chain uses TRBV4-3 and TRBJ1-2; 7 nucleotides match TRBD1. The germline gives CDR1 LGHNA, CDR2 YSLEER. CDR3 length: 14 residues. V lost 1 base, J lost 7 bases, and 6 bases stayed unmatched. This CDR3 is CASSQATGVGGYTF. The CDR3 DNA reads TGCGCCAGCAGCCAAGCCACAGGGGTAGGTGGCTACACCTTC.